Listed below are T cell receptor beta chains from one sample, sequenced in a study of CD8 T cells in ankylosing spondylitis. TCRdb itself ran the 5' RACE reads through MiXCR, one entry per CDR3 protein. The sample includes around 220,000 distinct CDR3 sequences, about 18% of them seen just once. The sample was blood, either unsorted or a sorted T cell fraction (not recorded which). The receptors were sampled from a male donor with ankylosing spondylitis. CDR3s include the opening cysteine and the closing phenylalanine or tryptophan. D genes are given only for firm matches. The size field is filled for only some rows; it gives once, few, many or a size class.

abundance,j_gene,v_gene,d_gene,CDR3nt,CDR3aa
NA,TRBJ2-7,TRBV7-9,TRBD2,TGTGCCAGCAGCTCCACCGGGGGGCTAGCGGGAGATTACGAGCAGTACTTC,CASSSTGGLAGDYEQYF
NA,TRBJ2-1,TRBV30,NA,TGTGCCTGGAGTCTCGGACAGTTCTCCTACAATGAGCAGTTCTTC,CAWSLGQFSYNEQFF
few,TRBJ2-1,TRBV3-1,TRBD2,TGTGCCAGCAGGGGACTAGACTACAATGAGCAGTTCTTC,CASRGLDYNEQFF
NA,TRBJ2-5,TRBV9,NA,TGTGCCAGCAGCGTCGGGATGACGATGCCAGGGGAGACCCAGTACTTC,CASSVGMTMPGETQYF
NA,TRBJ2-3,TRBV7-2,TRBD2,TGTGCCAGCAGCTTATATAGCGGGAGCGCAGATACGCAGTATTTT,CASSLYSGSADTQYF
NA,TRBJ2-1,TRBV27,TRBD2,TGTGCCAGCAGTCCTCGACTAGCGGGGGGCCTCTCCTACAATGAGCAGTTCTTC,CASSPRLAGGLSYNEQFF
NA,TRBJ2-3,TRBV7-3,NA,TGTGCCAGCAGCTTAGACCAATCTAGCACAGATACGCAGTATTTT,CASSLDQSSTDTQYF
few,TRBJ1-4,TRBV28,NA,TGTGCCAGCAGTCCAGAACTCGGGACCGAGGGTGAAAAACTGTTTTTT,CASSPELGTEGEKLFF
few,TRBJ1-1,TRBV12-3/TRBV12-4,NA,TGTGCCAGCAGGCTCGCGGGGGGCGGCGGGACTGAAGCTTTCTTT,CASRLAGGGGTEAFF
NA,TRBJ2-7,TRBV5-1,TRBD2,TGCGCCAGCAGCTTGGTCTATGGACTAGCGGCCTACGAGCAGTACTTC,CASSLVYGLAAYEQYF
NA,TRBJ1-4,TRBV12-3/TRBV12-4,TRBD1,TGTGCCAGCGTTTGCCCCCTAGACAGGGGGACTAATGAAAAACTGTTTTTT,CASVCPLDRGTNEKLFF
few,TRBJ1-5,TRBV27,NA,TGTGCCAGCAGTCCCCTGGGGTCTTCGGGATATAGCAATCAGCCCCAGCATTTT,CASSPLGSSGYSNQPQHF
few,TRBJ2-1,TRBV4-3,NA,TGCGCCAGCAGCCGAGACTACAGCTCCTACAATGAGCAGTTCTTC,CASSRDYSSYNEQFF
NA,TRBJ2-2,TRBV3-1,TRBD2,TGTGCCAGCAGCCAAACTAGCGGGGGCACCGGGGAGCTGTTTTTT,CASSQTSGGTGELFF
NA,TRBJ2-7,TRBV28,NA,TGTGCCAGCAGTGTTGTTGATCTCTCCTACGAGCAGTACTTC,CASSVVDLSYEQYF
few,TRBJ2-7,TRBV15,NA,TGTGCCACCAGCAGAGATAATGGCGGGGAAACCTACGAGCAGTACTTC,CATSRDNGGETYEQYF
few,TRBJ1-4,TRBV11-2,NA,TGTGCCAGCAGCTTAGGGACGGGGGCAACTAATGAAAAACTGTTTTTT,CASSLGTGATNEKLFF
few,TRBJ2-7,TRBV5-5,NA,TGTGCCAGCAGCTTGCGCCCTGAGTATCCCTACGAGCAGTACTTC,CASSLRPEYPYEQYF
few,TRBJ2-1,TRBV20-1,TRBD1,TGCAGTGCTAGTACAGGGGGTAGGGCCAATGAGCAGTTCTTC,CSASTGGRANEQFF
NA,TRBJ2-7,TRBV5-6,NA,TGTGCCAGCAGCTTCAGACCCGCCCCCGCCTACGAGCAGTACTTC,CASSFRPAPAYEQYF
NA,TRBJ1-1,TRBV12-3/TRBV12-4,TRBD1,TGTGCTACGAGGAGGGGACAGGGGGGCGAGAACACTGAAGCTTTCTTT,CATRRGQGGENTEAFF
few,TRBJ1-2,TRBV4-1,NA,TGCGCCAGCAGCCAAGATATTGGCATCGACTATGGCTACACCTTC,CASSQDIGIDYGYTF
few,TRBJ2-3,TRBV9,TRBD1,TGTGCCAGCAGCGCTTTTGGGGACAGGAGCACAGATACGCAGTATTTT,CASSAFGDRSTDTQYF
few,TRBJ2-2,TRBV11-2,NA,TGTGCCAGCAACGACTCACCCGGGGAGCTGTTTTTT,CASNDSPGELFF
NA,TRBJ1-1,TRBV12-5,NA,TGTGCTAGTGGTTCCACGACAAGAAACACTGAAGCTTTCTTT,CASGSTTRNTEAFF
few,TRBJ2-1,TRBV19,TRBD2,TGTGCCAGTAGTATTACTAGCGGGAGGTTCAGCTCCTACAATGAGCAGTTCTTC,CASSITSGRFSSYNEQFF
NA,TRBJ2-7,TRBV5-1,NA,TGCGCCAGCAGCCCGGCGGACAGCTACGAGCAGTACTTC,CASSPADSYEQYF
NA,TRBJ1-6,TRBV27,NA,TGTGCCAGCAGTTTATCCCCGACCGGTGATTCACCCCTCCACTTT,CASSLSPTGDSPLHF
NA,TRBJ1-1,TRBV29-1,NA,TGCAGCGTTGAGGCGGGGATTGAAGCTTTCTTT,CSVEAGIEAFF